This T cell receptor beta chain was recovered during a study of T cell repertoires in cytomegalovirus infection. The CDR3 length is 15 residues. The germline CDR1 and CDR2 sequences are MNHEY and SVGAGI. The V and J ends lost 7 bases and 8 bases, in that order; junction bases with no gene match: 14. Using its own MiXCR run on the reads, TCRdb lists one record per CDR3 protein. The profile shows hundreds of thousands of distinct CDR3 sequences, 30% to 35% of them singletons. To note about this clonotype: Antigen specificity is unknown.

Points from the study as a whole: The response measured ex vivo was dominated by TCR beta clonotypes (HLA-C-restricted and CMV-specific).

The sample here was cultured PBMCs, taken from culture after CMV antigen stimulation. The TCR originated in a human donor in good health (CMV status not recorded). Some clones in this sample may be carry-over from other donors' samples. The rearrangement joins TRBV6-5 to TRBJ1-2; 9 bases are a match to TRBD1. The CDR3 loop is CASKPPGQGYGGYTF. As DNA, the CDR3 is TGTGCCAGCAAGCCTCCGGGACAGGGATACGGCGGCTACACCTTC.